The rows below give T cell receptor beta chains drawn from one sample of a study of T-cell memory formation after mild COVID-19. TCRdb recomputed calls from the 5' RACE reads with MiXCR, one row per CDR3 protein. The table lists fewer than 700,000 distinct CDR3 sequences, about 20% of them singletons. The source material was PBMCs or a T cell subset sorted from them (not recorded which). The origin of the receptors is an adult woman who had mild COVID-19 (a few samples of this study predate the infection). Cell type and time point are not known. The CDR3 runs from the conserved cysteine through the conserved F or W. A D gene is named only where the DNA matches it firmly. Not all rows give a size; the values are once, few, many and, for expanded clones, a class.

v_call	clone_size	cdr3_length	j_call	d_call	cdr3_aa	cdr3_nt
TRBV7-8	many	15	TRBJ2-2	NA	CASSLAGRNGGELFF	TGTGCCAGCAGCTTAGCGGGAAGGAATGGCGGGGAGCTGTTTTTT
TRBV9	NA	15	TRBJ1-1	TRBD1	CASSVEGGTGGEAFF	TGTGCCAGCAGCGTAGAAGGAGGAACAGGGGGTGAAGCTTTCTTT
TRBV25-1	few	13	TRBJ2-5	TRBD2	CASSWRSGETQYF	TGTGCCAGCAGTTGGCGTAGCGGGGAGACCCAGTACTTC
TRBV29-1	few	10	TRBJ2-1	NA	CSVDVVGQFF	TGCAGCGTTGATGTTGTGGGCCAGTTCTTC
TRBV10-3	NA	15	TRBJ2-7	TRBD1	CAISESGTGAYEQYF	TGTGCCATCAGTGAGTCCGGGACAGGGGCCTACGAGCAGTACTTC
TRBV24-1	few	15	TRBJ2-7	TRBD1	CATASSGTGPYEQYF	TGTGCCACCGCCTCTTCCGGGACAGGGCCCTACGAGCAGTACTTC
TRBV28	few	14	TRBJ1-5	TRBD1	CASSTQGINQPQHF	TGTGCCAGCAGTACACAGGGGATCAATCAGCCCCAGCATTTT
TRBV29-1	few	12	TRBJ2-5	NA	CSVDEGAATQYF	TGCAGCGTTGACGAAGGGGCCGCGACCCAGTACTTC
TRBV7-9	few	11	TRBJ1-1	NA	CASMQKGRAFF	TGTGCCAGCATGCAAAAGGGGCGCGCTTTCTTT
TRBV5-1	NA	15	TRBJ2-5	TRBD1	CASSVGTGIGETQYF	TGCGCCAGCAGCGTCGGGACAGGGATCGGGGAGACCCAGTACTTC
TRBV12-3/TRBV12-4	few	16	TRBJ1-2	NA	CASTNSWGELGYGYTF	TGTGCCAGCACTAACTCCTGGGGGGAACTAGGCTATGGCTACACCTTC
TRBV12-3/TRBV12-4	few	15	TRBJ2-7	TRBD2	CASSFVTSGTYEQYF	TGTGCCAGCAGTTTTGTAACTAGCGGGACCTACGAGCAGTACTTC
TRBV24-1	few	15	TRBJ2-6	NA	CATSAPGSGANVLTF	TGTGCCACCAGCGCTCCCGGCTCTGGGGCCAACGTCCTGACTTTC
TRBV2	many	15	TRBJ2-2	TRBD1	CASHEGGIGTGELFF	TGTGCCAGCCATGAAGGGGGCATTGGCACCGGGGAGCTGTTTTTT
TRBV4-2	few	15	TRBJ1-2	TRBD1	CASSQRDRGDYGYTF	TGTGCCAGCAGCCAGAGGGACAGGGGGGACTATGGCTACACCTTC
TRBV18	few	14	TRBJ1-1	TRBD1	CASSGDRAITEAFF	TGTGCCAGCTCAGGGGACAGGGCGATCACTGAAGCTTTCTTT
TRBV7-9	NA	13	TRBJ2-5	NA	CASSLAQGETQYF	TGTGCCAGCAGCTTAGCGCAGGGAGAGACCCAGTACTTC
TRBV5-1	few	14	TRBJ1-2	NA	CASSPWAVNKGYTF	TGCGCCAGCAGCCCTTGGGCGGTGAATAAGGGCTACACCTTC
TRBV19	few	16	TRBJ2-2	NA	CASSILAEMNTGELFF	TGTGCCAGTAGTATCTTGGCGGAGATGAACACCGGGGAGCTGTTTTTT
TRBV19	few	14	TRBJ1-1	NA	CASTLNAQGPEAFF	TGTGCCAGTACCCTCAACGCACAGGGTCCTGAAGCTTTCTTT
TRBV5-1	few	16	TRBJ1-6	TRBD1	CASSLGETGGSSPLHF	TGCGCCAGCAGCTTGGGGGAAACAGGGGGCAGTTCACCCCTCCACTTT
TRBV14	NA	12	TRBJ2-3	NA	CASSKDPIAQYF	TGTGCCAGCAGCAAAGACCCCATCGCGCAGTATTTT
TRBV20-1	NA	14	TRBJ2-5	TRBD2	CSASTSGVHGTQYF	TGCAGTGCTAGTACTAGCGGGGTCCATGGGACCCAGTACTTC
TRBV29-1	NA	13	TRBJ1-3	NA	CSVSETSGNTIYF	TGCAGCGTTTCGGAAACCTCTGGAAACACCATATATTTT
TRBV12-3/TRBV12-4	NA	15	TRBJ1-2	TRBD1	CASSLRRTGGNGYTF	TGTGCCAGCAGTCTCCGCCGGACAGGGGGCAATGGCTACACCTTC
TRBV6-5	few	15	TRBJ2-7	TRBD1	CASSQTRDRGYEQYF	TGTGCCAGCAGTCAAACCCGGGACAGAGGATACGAGCAGTACTTC
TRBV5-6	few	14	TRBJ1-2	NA	CASSFESGNYGYTF	TGTGCCAGCAGCTTCGAATCGGGGAACTATGGCTACACCTTC
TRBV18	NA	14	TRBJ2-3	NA	CASSRTQMENTQYF	TGTGCCAGCTCACGGACCCAGATGGAGAATACGCAGTATTTT
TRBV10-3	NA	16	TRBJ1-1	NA	CAISESSVSPNTEAFF	TGTGCCATCAGTGAGTCGTCGGTAAGTCCGAACACTGAAGCTTTCTTT
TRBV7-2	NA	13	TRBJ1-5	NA	CASSLVEAQPQHF	TGTGCCAGCAGCTTAGTGGAGGCTCAGCCCCAGCATTTT
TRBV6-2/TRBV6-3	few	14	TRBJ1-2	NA	CASSYAGRKDGYTF	TGTGCCAGCAGTTACGCGGGGCGGAAGGATGGCTACACCTTC
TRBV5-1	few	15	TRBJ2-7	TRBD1	CASSLEGQLTYEQYF	TGCGCCAGCAGCTTGGAGGGACAGCTTACCTACGAGCAGTACTTC
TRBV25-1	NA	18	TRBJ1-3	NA	CASSDSRAGLVAGNTIYF	TGTGCCAGCAGTGATAGTCGGGCAGGGCTTGTGGCTGGAAACACCATATATTTT
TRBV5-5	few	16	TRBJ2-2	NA	CASSLAGVRNTGELFF	TGTGCCAGCAGCTTGGCTGGGGTGCGGAACACCGGGGAGCTGTTTTTT
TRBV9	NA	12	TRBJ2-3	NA	CASSLPADTQYF	TGTGCCAGCAGTCTTCCGGCAGATACGCAGTATTTT
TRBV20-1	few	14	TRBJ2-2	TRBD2	CSVTGTRNTGELFF	TGCAGTGTTACCGGGACTAGGAACACCGGGGAGCTGTTTTTT
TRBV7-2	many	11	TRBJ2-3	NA	CASSNTDTQYF	TGTGCCAGCAGCAACACAGATACGCAGTATTTT
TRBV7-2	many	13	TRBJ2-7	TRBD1	CASSSDRTYEQYF	TGTGCCAGCAGCTCGGACAGGACCTACGAGCAGTACTTC
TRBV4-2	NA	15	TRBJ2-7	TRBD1	CASSQERQGSYEQYF	TGTGCCAGCAGCCAAGAAAGACAGGGCTCCTACGAGCAGTACTTC
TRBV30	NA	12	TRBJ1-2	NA	CAWTQGVGGYTF	TGTGCCTGGACCCAGGGCGTTGGAGGCTACACCTTC
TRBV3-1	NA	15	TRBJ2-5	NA	CASSQGASGVETQYF	TGTGCCAGCAGCCAAGGGGCGAGCGGCGTGGAGACCCAGTACTTC
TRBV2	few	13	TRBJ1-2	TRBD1	CASSATGDRGYTF	TGTGCCAGCAGTGCCACAGGGGATAGAGGCTACACCTTC
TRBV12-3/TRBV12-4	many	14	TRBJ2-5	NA	CASSFEGVAETQYF	TGTGCCAGCAGTTTTGAGGGGGTAGCAGAGACCCAGTACTTC
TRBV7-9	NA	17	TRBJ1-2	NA	CASSSTVWPENNYGYTF	TGTGCCAGCAGCTCAACGGTTTGGCCAGAGAATAACTATGGCTACACCTTC
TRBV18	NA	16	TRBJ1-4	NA	CASSPLPVSAREKLFF	TGTGCCAGCTCACCTCTGCCCGTTTCGGCACGAGAAAAACTGTTTTTT
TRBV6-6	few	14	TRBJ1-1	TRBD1	CASSYGQGYTEAFF	TGTGCCAGCAGTTACGGACAGGGATACACTGAAGCTTTCTTT